The text below deals with one T cell receptor beta chain. What it binds is unknown. 13 Jbeta primers and 60 Vbeta primers were used for the PCR. TCRdb's table, derived via immunoSEQ multiplex PCR, lists solely in-frame clones and lacks some. This sample carries around 50,000 clones, around 83% of them seen once, and the ten largest clones take approximately 4%. This entry comes from a study of cytomegalovirus exposure and HLA in healthy donors. At the level of the study: The early release's HLA-typed donors yielded 78 million or so unique TCRs. Study-level findings and limits: Links to common viral pathogens appeared, in a later analysis, for several of the most significant clusters. Listed as cytomegalovirus-associated were more than 150 TCR beta chains.

Trimming stripped 6 bases from V and 4 bases from J, with 9 bases between. The CDR3 has 12 residues. Germline assignment: CDR1 MNHEY and CDR2 SMNVEV (reference sequence). The receptor was derived from a man aged 25-45 years in good health and CMV-seronegative. Sequencing was performed on PBMCs. The chain uses TRBV27 and TRBJ1-1; D is unresolved. For the CDR3, the DNA is TGTGCCAGCAGCCCAGGTCGCACTGAAGCTTTCTTT. Amino acid sequence: CASSPGRTEAFF.